This is a list of T cell receptor beta chains from one sample in a study of T cell responses to AZD1222 COVID-19 vaccine. Assay used: immunoSEQ multiplex PCR; TCRdb lists only in-frame clones, some missing. Among 70,000 to 95,000 clones listed, around 90% were seen once. The sample was peripheral blood, taken 28 days after the second AZD1222 dose. The receptors stem from an adult who received the AZD1222 COVID-19 vaccine. CDR3s include the opening cysteine and the closing phenylalanine or tryptophan. D genes are given only for firm matches. Clone size is not always given. Where it is, it says once, few, many or a class for expanded clones.

TRBJ1-4	TRBV29-1	once	NA	12	CSVHNGGEKLFF	TGCAGCGTCCACAACGGAGGTGAAAAACTGTTTTTT
TRBJ1-3	TRBV4-1	NA	TRBD1	17	CASSPHSTGGPGNTIYF	TGCGCCAGCAGCCCCCACAGCACAGGGGGCCCAGGAAACACCATATATTTT
TRBJ1-1	TRBV7-2	NA	TRBD1	15	CASSFYGQGNTEAFF	TGTGCCAGCAGCTTCTACGGACAGGGAAACACTGAAGCTTTCTTT
TRBJ2-1	TRBV27	once	TRBD1	15	CASSIQGFSYNEQFF	TGTGCCAGCAGTATACAGGGGTTCTCCTACAATGAGCAGTTCTTC
TRBJ2-3	TRBV3-1/TRBV3-2	NA	TRBD2	19	CASITNTPAGGRDTDTQYF	TGTGCCAGCATCACAAACACCCCAGCGGGGGGCAGAGACACAGATACGCAGTATTTT
TRBJ1-1	TRBV30	NA	NA	14	CAWSGRGVNTEAFF	TGTGCCTGGAGTGGTAGGGGGGTGAACACTGAAGCTTTCTTT
TRBJ2-2	TRBV9	few	TRBD2	14	CASSRLADTGELFF	TGTGCCAGCAGCCGGCTAGCGGACACCGGGGAGCTGTTTTTT
TRBJ1-6	TRBV5-1	NA	NA	14	CASSLAFFGSPLHF	TGCGCCAGCAGCTTGGCCTTCTTTGGTTCACCCCTCCACTTT
TRBJ2-4	TRBV28	NA	NA	17	CASSYGLLTGTKNIQYF	TGTGCCAGCAGTTATGGCCTTCTTACAGGGACCAAAAACATTCAGTACTTC
TRBJ1-2	TRBV4-3	NA	TRBD1	14	CASSHHRGGYGYTF	TGCGCCAGCAGCCACCACAGGGGCGGCTATGGCTACACCTTC
TRBJ1-3	TRBV11-2	NA	NA	15	CASSLVRSSGNTIYF	TGTGCCAGCAGCTTAGTACGGAGCTCTGGAAACACCATATATTTT
TRBJ1-3	TRBV29-1	NA	TRBD1	13	CSAWDSPGNTIYF	TGCAGCGCCTGGGACAGTCCTGGAAACACCATATATTTT
TRBJ2-1	TRBV3-1/TRBV3-2	NA	NA	14	CASSQGGFYNEQFF	TGTGCCAGCAGCCAAGGAGGGTTCTACAATGAGCAGTTCTTC
TRBJ1-2	TRBV5-1	NA	TRBD1	16	CASSPLPGTGAYGYTF	TGCGCCAGCAGCCCCCTCCCCGGGACAGGGGCGTATGGCTACACCTTC
TRBJ1-4	TRBV7-2	NA	TRBD1	16	CASSSTRTGRGEKLFF	TGTGCCAGCAGCTCCACTCGGACAGGGCGAGGTGAAAAACTGTTTTTT
TRBJ1-3	TRBV7-2	NA	TRBD1	15	CASSSSYRGGNTIYF	TGTGCCAGCAGCTCCTCCTACAGGGGAGGAAACACCATATATTTT
TRBJ1-5	TRBV6-2/TRBV6-3	once	NA	15	CASTYAGGWNQPQHF	TGTGCCAGCACTTACGCGGGGGGTTGGAATCAGCCCCAGCATTTT
TRBJ2-2	TRBV30	NA	NA	14	CAWNTLAGSGELFF	TGTGCCTGGAATACTCTAGCTGGCTCCGGGGAGCTGTTTTTT
TRBJ2-5	TRBV5-1	NA	TRBD2	16	CASSLAGGALRETQYF	TGCGCCAGCAGCTTGGCCGGGGGGGCGCTCCGGGAGACCCAGTACTTC
TRBJ1-1	TRBV3-1/TRBV3-2	NA	NA	15	CASSRGGGEGTEAFF	TGTGCCAGCAGCCGAGGAGGGGGAGAGGGCACTGAAGCTTTCTTT
TRBJ1-5	TRBV5-1	NA	NA	15	CASSLTGNSNQPQHF	TGCGCCAGCAGCTTGACAGGAAATAGCAATCAGCCCCAGCATTTT
TRBJ1-4	TRBV5-8	once	TRBD1	15	CASSALTGGGEKLFF	TGTGCCAGCAGCGCCTTGACAGGGGGGGGTGAAAAACTGTTTTTT
TRBJ2-7	TRBV11-3	NA	TRBD1	15	CASSFPQGASYEQYF	TGTGCCAGCAGCTTTCCACAGGGGGCATCCTACGAGCAGTACTTC
TRBJ2-5	TRBV6-5	once	NA	14	CASRPGHRQETQYF	TGTGCCAGCAGACCGGGACACCGGCAAGAGACCCAGTACTTC
TRBJ1-3	TRBV3-1/TRBV3-2	NA	NA	17	CASSQDRARVTGNTIYF	TGTGCCAGCAGCCAAGATCGAGCCAGGGTTACTGGAAACACCATATATTTT
TRBJ2-5	TRBV19	NA	NA	13	CASSRRRQETQYF	TGTGCCAGTAGTAGGCGCCGGCAGGAGACCCAGTACTTC
TRBJ2-3	TRBV7-6	NA	TRBD1	18	CASSLAADSGQGTGTQYF	TGTGCCAGCAGCTTAGCGGCTGACTCGGGACAGGGGACTGGTACGCAGTATTTT
TRBJ2-1	TRBV24-1	NA	NA	16	CATSDLSAQGNGEQFF	TGTGCCACCAGTGATTTGTCGGCCCAAGGGAACGGTGAGCAGTTCTTC
TRBJ2-7	TRBV6-5	NA	NA	11	CASREGFEQYF	TGTGCCAGCAGAGAGGGGTTCGAGCAGTACTTC
TRBJ2-7	TRBV27	NA	NA	14	CASSFQGKPYEQYF	TGTGCCAGCAGTTTCCAGGGAAAACCCTACGAGCAGTACTTC
TRBJ2-1	TRBV19	few	NA	15	CASSISQSRWGRQFF	TGTGCCAGTAGTATATCCCAAAGCCGCTGGGGAAGGCAGTTCTTC
TRBJ1-3	TRBV6-1	NA	NA	15	CASSTAGSSGNTIYF	TGTGCCAGCAGTACGGCAGGGTCCTCTGGAAACACCATATATTTT
TRBJ1-1	TRBV7-6	NA	NA	15	CASSPRGQLNTEAFF	TGTGCCAGCAGCCCGCGAGGACAGCTGAACACTGAAGCTTTCTTT
TRBJ2-6	TRBV9	NA	NA	16	CASSSLGFSGANVLTF	TGTGCCAGCAGCTCTTTGGGGTTCTCTGGGGCCAACGTCCTGACTTTC
TRBJ1-4	TRBV13	NA	TRBD1	16	CASSLRQGAGDEKLFF	TGTGCCAGCAGCTTACGTCAGGGGGCGGGTGACGAAAAACTGTTTTTT
TRBJ1-1	TRBV7-3	NA	TRBD1	14	CASSSGTENTEAFF	TGTGCCAGCAGCTCTGGGACAGAGAACACTGAAGCTTTCTTT
TRBJ2-7	TRBV4-2	NA	NA	14	CASSQGAPSYEQYF	TGTGCCAGCAGCCAAGGAGCACCCTCCTACGAGCAGTACTTC
TRBJ1-3	TRBV7-2	NA	NA	14	CASGGTTFGNTIYF	TGTGCCAGCGGCGGGACAACATTTGGAAACACCATATATTTT
TRBJ1-1	TRBV6-5	NA	TRBD1	14	CATTQTGGNTEAFF	TGTGCCACCACCCAAACAGGGGGCAACACTGAAGCTTTCTTT
TRBJ2-7	TRBV7-9	once	NA	12	CASSLEADEQYF	TGTGCCAGCAGCTTAGAGGCAGACGAGCAGTACTTC
TRBJ2-3	TRBV29-1	NA	NA	13	CSARGRHTDTQYF	TGCAGCGCCCGGGGCAGGCACACAGATACGCAGTATTTT
TRBJ1-1	TRBV18	NA	NA	14	CASSPEAGNTEAFF	TGTGCCAGCTCACCGGAGGCGGGGAACACTGAAGCTTTCTTT